Below, 15 T cell receptor beta chains from the same sample are listed, as sequenced in a study of T cells in Graves' hyperthyroidism and ophthalmopathy. The CDR3 regions of TCR beta were amplified from RNA transcripts. First-round RT-PCR targeting the TCR CDR3 was performed with the HTBI primer set. TCRdb reprocessed the multiplex PCR reads via MiXCR and lists one record per CDR3 protein. The sample lists around 690,000 distinct CDR3 sequences; approximately 15% were seen once. Sequenced material: blood. The receptors come from a man between 45 and 60 years old with Graves' hyperthyroidism.

This clonotype was observed at least ten times. The rearrangement uses TRBV28 and TRBJ2-7; 7 bases align to TRBD1. V lost 3 bases and J lost 3; bases outside the gene matches: 8. The length of the CDR3 is 15 residues. Germline values: CDR1 MDHEN, CDR2 SYDVKM. This chain's CDR3 is CASSFRDSGRYEQYF. The CDR3 coding sequence is TGTGCCAGCAGTTTTCGGGACAGCGGACGCTACGAGCAGTACTTC.

This clonotype turned up a few times. Sequence at one end of the junction differs from germline and may be a read error. The rearrangement uses TRBV18 and TRBJ2-7; D is undetermined. CDR3 size: 11 residues. CDR1 is KGHSH and CDR2 is LQKENI in the germline V gene. The CDR3 sequence is CAGSTGYEQYF. DNA of the CDR3: TGTGCCGGCTCAACTGGCTACGAGCAGTACTTC.

This clonotype was observed at least ten times. This rearrangement joins TRBV28 to TRBJ2-7, with TRBD2 identical over 9 bases. The length of the CDR3 is 18 residues. The ends lost 6 bases at V and 3 bases at J; junction bases unmatched: 18. Germline values: CDR1 MDHEN, CDR2 SYDVKM. The CDR3 coding sequence is TGTGCCAGCAGCCACCGGGGGGCTCTAGCGGGATTTCTCTACGAGCAGTACTTC. Its translation is CASSHRGALAGFLYEQYF.

This rearrangement joins TRBV9 to TRBJ2-2; 10 positions match TRBD2. The CDR3 extends over 16 amino acids. CDR1 is SGDLS, CDR2 YYNGEE, per germline. Trimming at V came to 3 bases and at J to 4 bases, leaving 6 bases not matched to a gene. The CDR3 loop reads CASSASGSGGTGELFF. The CDR3 DNA is TGTGCCAGCAGCGCTAGCGGGAGCGGGGGCACCGGGGAGCTGTTTTTT. Based on the CDR3 plus reference TRBV9 and TRBJ2-2, the full variable domain is DSGVTQTPKHLITATGQRVTLRCSPRSGDLSVYWYQQSLDQGLQFLIQYYNGEERAKGNILERFSAQQFPDLHSELNLSSLELGDSALYFCASSASGSGGTGELFFGEGSRLTVL.

The V and J genes are TRBV19 and TRBJ1-1; D ambiguous. The V and J ends lost 10 bases and 1 base respectively, with 7 bases between them. Germline CDR1 and CDR2: LNHDA and SQIVND (reference sequence). The CDR3 consists of 11 residues. Here the CDR3 reads CATDGNTEAFF. In nucleotides, the CDR3 is TGTGCCACAGACGGGAACACTGAAGCTTTCTTT. Together with reference TRBV19 and TRBJ1-1, the CDR3 gives the full variable domain: DGGITQSPKYLFRKEGQNVTLSCEQNLNHDAMYWYRQDPGQGLRLIYYSQIVNDFQKGDIAEGYSVSREKKESFPLTVTSAQKNPTAFYLCATDGNTEAFFGQGTRLTVV.

This clonotype appeared many times. This sequence joins TRBV28 and TRBJ1-6, with D unclear. This CDR3 has 12 residues. Trimming shortened V by 3 bases and J by 7 bases, and 4 bases separated the two germline ends. CDR1 is MDHEN, CDR2 SYDVKM, per germline. CDR3 amino acids: CASSFQNSPLHF. Written as DNA, the CDR3 is TGTGCCAGCAGTTTCCAGAATTCACCCCTCCACTTT.

The sample holds many counts of this clonotype. The genes are TRBV29-1 and TRBJ1-5; unclear D gene. The V and J ends lost 4 bases and 7 bases respectively, with 17 bases between them. The CDR3 extends over 14 amino acids. CDR1 is SQVTM, CDR2 ANQGSEA, per germline. The chain's CDR3 is CSVVMGGREQPQHF. The CDR3 bases are TGCAGCGTTGTAATGGGAGGGCGTGAACAGCCCCAGCATTTT.

This clonotype came up many times. CDR3 sequence reads: CSAREGGGNTEAFF. In nucleotides, the CDR3 is TGCAGTGCTAGAGAGGGAGGGGGGAACACTGAAGCTTTCTTT. The chain combines TRBV20-1 with TRBJ1-1; possible D gene TRBD1, 6 bases. Trimming left V 0 bases short and J 1 base short, with 9 bases between. The germline gives CDR1 DFQATT, CDR2 SNEGSKA (reference sequence). This CDR3 has 14 amino acids.

This clonotype has at least ten counts. The chain couples TRBV11-2 to TRBJ1-5, with 9 positions matching TRBD1. The V and J ends lost 1 base and 7 bases, in that order; junction bases with no gene match: 11. Germline CDR1 and CDR2: SGHAT and FQNNGV. The CDR3 consists of 17 residues. CDR3 bases: TGTGCCAGCAGCTTAGGAGGTGCGGGACAGGGAAACCAGCCCCAGCATTTT. It codes for CASSLGGAGQGNQPQHF.

The CDR3 region is CASSQNRAAGYGYTF. In DNA form, the CDR3 reads TGCGCCAGCAGCCAAAACAGGGCGGCTGGCTATGGCTACACCTTC. The V gene is TRBV4-3, the J gene TRBJ1-2, with D maybe TRBD1 (6 bases). Trimming removed 2 bases from V and 4 bases from J, with 14 bases in between. The CDR3 sequence is 15 residues long. CDR1 and CDR2 from the germline V gene are LGHNA and YSLEER.

This clonotype has a handful of counts. This chain links TRBV15 with TRBJ2-5, with TRBD1 identical over 7 bases. CDR1 and CDR2 from the germline V gene are LNHNV and YYDKDF (reference sequence). The CDR3 is made up of 17 amino acids. Trimming removed 1 base from V and 4 bases from J; junction bases left unmatched: 12. This CDR3 reads CATSRVPPRQGGETQYF. The CDR3 nucleotides are TGTGCCACCAGCAGAGTTCCCCCGCGACAGGGTGGAGAGACCCAGTACTTC.

The chain links TRBV7-6 to TRBJ1-1, with 7 bases aligning to TRBD1. V lost 5 bases and J lost 0; bases outside the gene matches: 6. The CDR3 runs 15 residues. The germline V gene has CDR1 SGHVS and CDR2 FNYEAQ. CDR3 DNA sequence: TGTGCCAGCAGCGTAGACAGGGCTATGAACACTGAAGCTTTCTTT. Encoded protein: CASSVDRAMNTEAFF.

About this clonotype: The junction differs from germline at one of its ends, possibly a read error. V is TRBV27 and J is TRBJ2-1; TRBD2 is a possible D gene (6 bases). Germline CDR1 and CDR2: MNHEY and SMNVEV (reference sequence). This CDR3 has 15 residues. The CDR3 nucleotides read TGTGCCAGCAGTTTAGGCAGGGACTCCTACAATGGGCAGTTCTTC. Residues: CASSLGRDSYNGQFF.

This clonotype was seen ten or more times. The V gene is TRBV13, the J gene TRBJ1-6; 7 nucleotides match TRBD1. V lost 5 bases and J lost 6; bases outside the gene matches: 13. Germline V lookup: CDR1 PRHDT, CDR2 FYEKMQ (reference sequence). This CDR3 is built from 17 residues. The CDR3 here is CASSTDLGQNANSPLHF. The CDR3 DNA sequence: TGTGCCAGCAGCACCGACCTGGGACAGAATGCTAATTCACCCCTCCACTTT.

Only a few counts were recorded for this clonotype. The chain links TRBV6-2 or TRBV6-3 to TRBJ2-1; 10 bases line up with TRBD2. Trimming cost V 7 bases and J 6 bases; bases outside gene matches: 15. Germline V gives CDR1 MNHEY, CDR2 SVGEGT. The CDR3 runs to 17 residues. Here the CDR3 reads CASIPGGLAGVGNEQFF. CDR3 in DNA: TGTGCCAGCATCCCGGGGGGGCTAGCGGGAGTTGGCAATGAGCAGTTCTTC.